A single sample is the source of the 7 T cell receptor beta chains below, sequenced in a study of blood T cell repertoires in COVID-19. Sequencing used immunoSEQ multiplex PCR; TCRdb keeps in-frame clones, though not all of them. The sample lists 250,000 or so clones, roughly 88% occurring once. The sequenced sample consisted of peripheral blood. Receptor source: a woman aged 30 to 39 with acute or convalescent COVID-19.

The gene calls are TRBV27 and TRBJ2-3, with TRBD2 matching 9 bases. V trimming: 4 bases; J trimming: 3 bases; junction bases outside the gene matches: 8. The CDR3 contains 16 residues. Germline V CDR1 and CDR2: MNHEY, SMNVEV (reference sequence). The CDR3, as DNA: TGTGCCAGCAGTTCCCTAGCGGGACACGGAACAGATACGCAGTATTTT. This translates into CASSSLAGHGTDTQYF.

This chain connects TRBV25-1 to TRBJ1-5; D is ambiguous. The CDR3 has 11 residues. V shed 8 bases and J shed 6 bases, with 8 bases lying between them. Per germline, CDR1 MGHDK and CDR2 SYGVNS. Written as DNA, the CDR3 is TGTGCCAGCGGTGTACTTCAGCCCCAGCATTTT. Its translation is CASGVLQPQHF.

This clone has a handful of counts. The CDR3 loop reads CASREFGTDTQYF. CDR3 bases: TGTGCCAGCAGAGAGTTTGGCACAGATACGCAGTATTTT. The V call is TRBV27, the J call TRBJ2-3; D is unresolved. This CDR3 region has 13 residues. V shed 6 bases and J shed 1 base, with 8 bases lying between them. Germline V gene sequence: CDR1 MNHEY, CDR2 SMNVEV (reference sequence).

V is TRBV11-2 and J is TRBJ2-1; the D gene is possibly TRBD2 (6 bases). From germline, CDR1 is SGHAT and CDR2 FQNNGV. The CDR3 contains 16 residues. Trimming removed 0 bases from V and 10 bases from J, with 19 bases in between. Written as DNA, the CDR3 is TGTGCCAGCAGCTTAGATCTATGGGGGAGGACGACGGAGCAGTTCTTC. Translating it yields CASSLDLWGRTTEQFF.

The J gene is TRBJ1-1, the V gene TRBV12-3 or TRBV12-4; D ambiguous. V was trimmed by 7 bases and J by 1 base, leaving 7 bases between them. The CDR3 runs 12 residues. CDR3 DNA: TGTGCCAGCACCTACGAGAACACTGAAGCTTTCTTT. It translates to CASTYENTEAFF.

This chain joins TRBV7-6 and TRBJ2-7, with TRBD1 as a possible D gene (5 bases). In germline, CDR1 is SGHVS, CDR2 FNYEAQ. With 8 bases removed from V and 7 bases from J, the gap between germline ends came to 21 bases. CDR3 length: 14 residues. The CDR3 bases are TGTGCCAGCGACCAGCAGACAGAGTACGAAGAGCAGTACTTC. Encoded protein: CASDQQTEYEEQYF.

V usage is TRBV19 and J usage is TRBJ1-1, with a possible D match to TRBD1 (5 bases). The CDR3 covers 12 residues. Per germline, CDR1 LNHDA and CDR2 SQIVND (reference sequence). V was cut by 2 bases and J by 5 bases, with 6 bases left in between. CDR3 in amino acids: CASSIRQTEAFF. The CDR3 DNA reads as TGTGCCAGTAGTATACGACAGACTGAAGCTTTCTTT.